This T cell receptor beta chain originates from a study of T cell responses to AZD1222 COVID-19 vaccine. Study observations and caveats: Only a handful of AZD1222 recipients, five to seven in all, had baseline seropositivity.

TCRdb's table, derived via immunoSEQ multiplex PCR, lists solely in-frame clones and lacks some. The repertoire holds more than 110,000 clones, with about 91% as singletons. Worth noting for this clone: The antigen is not known.

V lost 4 bases to trimming and J lost 5 bases, with 9 bases between them. This CDR3 is 13 amino acids long. The V call is TRBV12-3 or TRBV12-4, the J call TRBJ2-1, with D perhaps TRBD2 (6 bases). The sample was peripheral blood, taken on day 0 of AZD1222 vaccination. The TCR sequence derives from an adult in good health. Here the CDR3 reads CASSWGVDNEQFF. For the CDR3, the DNA is TGTGCCAGCAGTTGGGGGGTAGACAATGAGCAGTTCTTC.